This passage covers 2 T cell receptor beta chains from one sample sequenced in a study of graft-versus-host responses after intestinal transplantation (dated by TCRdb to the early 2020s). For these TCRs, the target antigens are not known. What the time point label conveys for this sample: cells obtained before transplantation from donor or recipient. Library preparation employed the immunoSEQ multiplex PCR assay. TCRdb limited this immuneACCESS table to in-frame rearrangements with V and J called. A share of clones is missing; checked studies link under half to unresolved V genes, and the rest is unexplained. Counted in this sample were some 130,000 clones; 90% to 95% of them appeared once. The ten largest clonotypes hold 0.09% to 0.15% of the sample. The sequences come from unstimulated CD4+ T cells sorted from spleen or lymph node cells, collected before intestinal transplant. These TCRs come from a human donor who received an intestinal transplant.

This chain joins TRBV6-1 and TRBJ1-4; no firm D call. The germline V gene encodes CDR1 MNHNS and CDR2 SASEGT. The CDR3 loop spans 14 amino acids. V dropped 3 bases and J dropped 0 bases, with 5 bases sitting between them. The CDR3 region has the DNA TGTGCCAGCAGTGACCCCGCAACTAATGAAAAACTGTTTTTT. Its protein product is CASSDPATNEKLFF.

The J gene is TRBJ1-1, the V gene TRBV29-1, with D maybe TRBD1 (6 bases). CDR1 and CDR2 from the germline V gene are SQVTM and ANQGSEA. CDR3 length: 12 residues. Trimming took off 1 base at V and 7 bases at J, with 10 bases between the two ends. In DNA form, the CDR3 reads TGCAGCGTTGAAGGGGGGGCACTTGAAGCTTTCTTT. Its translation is CSVEGGALEAFF.